The 15 T cell receptor beta chains below were found in one sample sequenced in a study of blood T cell repertoires in COVID-19 (dated by TCRdb to between 2020 and 2021). Library generation was performed with the immunoSEQ multiplex PCR assay. TCRdb holds this immuneACCESS table with in-frame rearrangements only. Some clones are missing; in checked studies, unresolved V genes explain under half, and the rest has no known cause. The sample records 88,000 or so clones, 65% to 90% of which are singletons. The leading ten clones occupy about 4% of the sample. Sequences were obtained from peripheral blood. Every receptor here comes from a man in his 60s with acute or convalescent COVID-19.

The V gene is TRBV19, the J gene TRBJ2-7; 8 nucleotides agree with TRBD2. CDR3 length equals 15 residues. Germline assignment: CDR1 LNHDA and CDR2 SQIVND (reference sequence). V gave up 5 bases and J gave up 2 bases; unmatched junction bases: 8. CDR3 residues: CASSLGSGSPYEQYF. The CDR3 region has the DNA TGTGCCAGTAGTCTCGGAAGCGGGAGCCCCTACGAGCAGTACTTC.

Note on this clone: At one boundary the junction diverges from the germline segment, which might be a read error. This chain connects TRBV5-1 to TRBJ2-7; D call uncertain. The germline V gene has CDR1 SGHRS and CDR2 YFSETQ. The CDR3 runs 13 residues. CDR3 nucleotide sequence: TGCGCCAGCAGGTTGGCTCTAGTGGAGGAGCAGTACTTC. Translation: CASRLALVEEQYF.

The rearrangement links TRBV30 to TRBJ2-5; a possible D gene is TRBD2 (6 bases). The V and J ends lost 5 bases and 4 bases respectively, with 14 bases between them. This CDR3 region has 13 residues. Germline loops: CDR1 GTSNPN, CDR2 SVGIG (reference sequence). The CDR3 here is CAWDPHGRETQYF. The CDR3, as DNA: TGTGCCTGGGACCCCCACGGGAGAGAGACCCAGTACTTC.

The chain has TRBV30 and TRBJ2-1; possible D gene TRBD2, 5 bases. This CDR3 is 12 amino acids long. V was shortened by 3 bases and J by 10 bases, with 13 bases between the two germline ends. Germline V gives CDR1 GTSNPN, CDR2 SVGIG (reference sequence). CDR3 sequence reads: CAWSLGVGEQFF. CDR3 nucleotide sequence: TGTGCCTGGAGCCTCGGGGTCGGGGAGCAGTTCTTC.

The chain combines TRBV20-1 with TRBJ2-5, with TRBD1 matching over 8 bases. The germline gives CDR1 DFQATT, CDR2 SNEGSKA (reference sequence). This CDR3 region has 16 residues. The V segment lost 3 bases and the J segment 6 bases; nucleotides outside the gene matches: 15. The CDR3 reads CSASGSFQGAVKTQYF. The DNA of the CDR3 is TGCAGTGCTAGTGGCTCCTTTCAGGGGGCCGTTAAGACCCAGTACTTC.

The chain combines TRBV9 with TRBJ2-5; 8 bases map to TRBD2. The germline gives CDR1 SGDLS, CDR2 YYNGEE. This CDR3 has 14 residues. The V gene end was trimmed by 3 bases and the J gene end by 5 bases; junction bases not matched to a gene: 6. The CDR3 protein is CASSEGTSVETQYF. CDR3 DNA: TGTGCCAGCAGCGAAGGGACTAGTGTTGAGACCCAGTACTTC.

The chain combines TRBV7-2 with TRBJ1-6; a weak D match, TRBD1 (6 bases). CDR1 and CDR2 from the germline V gene are SGHTA and FQGNSA. V lost 6 bases and J 0 bases, leaving 12 bases between the germline ends. CDR3 length: 16 residues. CDR3 sequence: CASRPDRSSYNSPLHF. For the CDR3, the DNA is TGTGCCAGCAGACCTGACAGGAGCTCCTATAATTCACCCCTCCACTTT.

The chain carries TRBV20-1 and TRBJ2-2; D is unresolved. Trimming removed 3 bases at V and 2 bases at J, with 7 bases between. The germline V gene has CDR1 DFQATT and CDR2 SNEGSKA (reference sequence). The CDR3 length is 13 residues. The DNA for the CDR3 is TGCAGTGCTAGTGTCTACAACACCGGGGAGCTGTTTTTT. Encoded protein: CSASVYNTGELFF.

This clone has a single count. V is TRBV2 and J is TRBJ1-2; unclear D gene. Germline V lookup: CDR1 SNHLY, CDR2 FYNNEI. The CDR3 is 13 residues long. The germline V and J ends were trimmed by 6 bases and 1 base, with 9 bases remaining between them. The CDR3 is CASSFDFNYGYTF. The CDR3 DNA is TGTGCCAGCAGCTTTGACTTTAACTATGGCTACACCTTC.

The genes are TRBV5-1 and TRBJ2-2; possible D gene TRBD2, 6 bases. The V end lost 0 bases, the J end lost 7 bases, and 13 bases lay between the germline ends. Germline V lookup: CDR1 SGHRS, CDR2 YFSETQ. This CDR3 has 15 residues. The CDR3 coding sequence is TGCGCCAGCAGCTTGGCCGGGAGACAGCACGGGGAGCTGTTTTTT. It specifies CASSLAGRQHGELFF.

V and J are TRBV19 and TRBJ2-3; possible D gene TRBD2, 6 bases. The CDR3 totals 14 residues. With 1 base removed from V and 4 bases from J, the gap between germline ends came to 9 bases. Germline-derived CDR1 and CDR2 are LNHDA and SQIVND (reference sequence). The CDR3 sequence is CASSIAGASDTQYF. The DNA for the CDR3 is TGTGCCAGTAGTATAGCGGGAGCCTCAGATACGCAGTATTTT. The whole variable domain, filled in from reference TRBV19 and TRBJ2-3, reads DGGITQSPKYLFRKEGQNVTLSCEQNLNHDAMYWYRQDPGQGLRLIYYSQIVNDFQKGDIAEGYSVSREKKESFPLTVTSAQKNPTAFYLCASSIAGASDTQYFGPGTRLTVL.

This clone was detected once. This rearrangement joins TRBV2 to TRBJ2-7, with 7 bases matching TRBD1. Germline V lookup: CDR1 SNHLY, CDR2 FYNNEI. The CDR3 spans 16 residues. The V gene end was trimmed by 3 bases and the J gene end by 3 bases; junction bases not matched to a gene: 11. The CDR3 is CASSDIGGQRIYEQYF. In DNA form, the CDR3 reads TGTGCCAGCAGTGATATAGGGGGACAGAGGATCTACGAGCAGTACTTC.

The rearrangement uses TRBV15 and TRBJ1-5; D call uncertain. With 1 base removed from V and 4 bases from J, the gap between germline ends came to 17 bases. Germline V gene sequence: CDR1 LNHNV, CDR2 YYDKDF (reference sequence). CDR3 length: 17 residues. CDR3 DNA sequence: TGTGCCACCAGCAGAGCTGGAGGCCTCGATGGGAATCAGCCCCAGCATTTT. Its protein is CATSRAGGLDGNQPQHF.

J is TRBJ2-7 and V is TRBV7-8; D may be TRBD2 (6 bases). Trimming pared 3 bases from V and 3 bases from J, leaving 9 bases between. Germline V CDR1 and CDR2: SGHVS, FQNEAQ. The CDR3 is 13 amino acids. The CDR3 loop is CASSFGGVYEQYF. In nucleotides, the CDR3 is TGTGCCAGCAGCTTCGGGGGAGTCTACGAGCAGTACTTC.

This chain uses TRBV30 with TRBJ1-4; no clear D gene. The ends were cut back, 2 bases at V and 8 bases at J, with 12 bases in the middle. Looked up from germline, CDR1 is GTSNPN and CDR2 is SVGIG (reference sequence). The CDR3 sequence is 13 residues long. The CDR3 nucleotides are TGTGCCTGGAGTCCGCGGCGGGGAGAAAAACTGTTTTTT. Amino acid sequence: CAWSPRRGEKLFF.